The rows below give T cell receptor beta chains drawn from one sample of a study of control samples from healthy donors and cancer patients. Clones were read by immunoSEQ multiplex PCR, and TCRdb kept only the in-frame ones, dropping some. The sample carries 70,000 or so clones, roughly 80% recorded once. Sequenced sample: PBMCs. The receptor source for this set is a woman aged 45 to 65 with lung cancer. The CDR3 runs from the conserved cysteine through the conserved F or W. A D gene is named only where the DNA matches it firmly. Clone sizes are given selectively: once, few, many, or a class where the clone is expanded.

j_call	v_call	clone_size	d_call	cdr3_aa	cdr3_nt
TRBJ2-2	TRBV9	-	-	CASSVRSGANTGELFF	TGTGCCAGCAGCGTTCGGTCAGGGGCGAACACCGGGGAGCTGTTTTTT
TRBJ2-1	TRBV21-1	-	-	CASSKGWTRGYNEQFF	TGTGCCAGCAGCAAAGGATGGACTAGGGGATACAATGAGCAGTTCTTC
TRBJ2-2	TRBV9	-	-	CASSVTPRAGNTGELFF	TGTGCCAGCAGCGTAACCCCCCGGGCAGGGAACACCGGGGAGCTGTTTTTT
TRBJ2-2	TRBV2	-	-	CASSDQGYTGELFF	TGTGCCAGCAGTGATCAGGGTTACACCGGGGAGCTGTTTTTT
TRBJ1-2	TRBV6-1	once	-	CASSEIQGQNGYTF	TGTGCCAGCAGTGAAATTCAGGGGCAGAACGGCTACACCTTC
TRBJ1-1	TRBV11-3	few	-	CASSLGSLNTEAFF	TGTGCCAGCAGCTTAGGCTCCCTGAACACTGAAGCTTTCTTT
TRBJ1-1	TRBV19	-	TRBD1	CASSRTGRGTEAFF	TGTGCCAGTAGTCGGACAGGCCGGGGCACTGAAGCTTTCTTT
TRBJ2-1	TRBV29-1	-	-	CSVEDPTGRRGQFF	TGCAGCGTTGAAGACCCTACAGGACGAAGGGGGCAGTTCTTC
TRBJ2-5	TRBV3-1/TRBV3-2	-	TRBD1	CASSPRTGEETQYF	TGTGCCAGCAGCCCCCGGACAGGGGAAGAGACCCAGTACTTC
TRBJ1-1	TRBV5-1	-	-	CASSLDNGAMNTEAFF	TGCGCCAGCAGCTTGGATAACGGGGCAATGAACACTGAAGCTTTCTTT
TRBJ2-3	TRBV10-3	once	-	CAISDFRGTDTQYF	TGTGCCATCAGTGATTTCCGGGGCACAGATACGCAGTATTTT
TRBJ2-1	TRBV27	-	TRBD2	CASSREGGMKPNNEQFF	TGTGCCAGCAGTCGTGAGGGAGGGATGAAGCCCAACAATGAGCAGTTCTTC
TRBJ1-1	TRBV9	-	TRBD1	CASSVGTGVTTEAFF	TGTGCCAGCAGCGTCGGGACAGGGGTAACCACTGAAGCTTTCTTT
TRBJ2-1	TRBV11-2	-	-	CASSLEYYNEQFF	TGTGCCAGCAGCTTAGAGTACTACAATGAGCAGTTCTTC
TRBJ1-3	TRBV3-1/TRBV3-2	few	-	CASSYGGIGNTIYF	TGTGCCAGCAGCTACGGAGGGATTGGAAACACCATATATTTT
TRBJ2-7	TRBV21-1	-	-	CASSKGGRSSYEQYF	TGTGCCAGCAGCAAAGGGGGCAGAAGCTCCTACGAGCAGTACTTC
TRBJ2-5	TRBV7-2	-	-	CASSPPGLFQETQYF	TGTGCCAGCAGCCCACCGGGACTTTTTCAAGAGACCCAGTACTTC
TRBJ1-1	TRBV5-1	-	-	CASSFDGNTEAFF	TGCGCCAGCAGCTTTGACGGGAACACTGAAGCTTTCTTT
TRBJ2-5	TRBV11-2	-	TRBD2	CASSSRTSGGAGKTQYF	TGTGCCAGCAGCTCTCGGACTAGCGGGGGGGCCGGGAAGACCCAGTACTTC
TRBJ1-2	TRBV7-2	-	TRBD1	CASSPGQGVGYTF	TGTGCCAGCAGCCCAGGACAGGGGGTCGGCTACACCTTC
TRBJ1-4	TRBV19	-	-	CASSFQATNEKLFF	TGTGCCAGTAGTTTTCAGGCAACTAATGAAAAACTGTTTTTT
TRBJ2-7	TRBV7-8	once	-	CASTPGLLYEQYF	TGTGCCAGCACACCTGGACTGCTCTACGAGCAGTACTTC
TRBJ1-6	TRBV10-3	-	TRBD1	CAIAQGVGSPLHF	TGTGCCATCGCACAGGGGGTCGGTTCACCCCTCCACTTT
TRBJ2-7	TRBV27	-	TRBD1	CASSFKQGAGEQYF	TGTGCCAGCAGTTTCAAGCAGGGGGCGGGTGAGCAGTACTTC
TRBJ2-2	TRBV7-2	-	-	CASSNFDSTGELFF	TGTGCCAGCAGTAACTTCGACTCGACCGGGGAGCTGTTTTTT
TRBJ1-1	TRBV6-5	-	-	CASSSPRETNTEAFF	TGTGCCAGCAGTTCCCCTAGGGAGACAAACACTGAAGCTTTCTTT
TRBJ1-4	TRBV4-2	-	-	CASSQQQGQHEKLFF	TGTGCCAGCAGCCAACAACAGGGTCAACATGAAAAACTGTTTTTT
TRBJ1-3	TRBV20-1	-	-	CSASFPGAGNTIYF	TGCAGTGCTAGTTTCCCAGGGGCTGGAAACACCATATATTTT
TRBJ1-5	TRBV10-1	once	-	CASSDDSNQPQHF	TGCGCCAGCAGCGATGACAGCAATCAGCCCCAGCATTTT
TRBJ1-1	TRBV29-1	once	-	CSAGQPLNTEAFF	TGCAGCGCCGGACAGCCTTTGAACACTGAAGCTTTCTTT
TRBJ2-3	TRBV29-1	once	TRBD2	CSVRTSGEWTDTQYF	TGCAGCGTTCGCACTAGCGGGGAGTGGACAGATACGCAGTATTTT
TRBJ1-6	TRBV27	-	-	CASRPLAQNSPLHF	TGTGCCAGCAGACCTCTGGCCCAAAATTCACCCCTCCACTTT
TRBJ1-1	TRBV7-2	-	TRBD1	CASSLALGQGSTEAFF	TGTGCCAGCAGCTTAGCCTTAGGACAGGGGAGCACTGAAGCTTTCTTT
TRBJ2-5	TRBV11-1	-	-	CASSSLTGQETQYF	TGTGCCAGCAGCTCCCTAACAGGCCAAGAGACCCAGTACTTC
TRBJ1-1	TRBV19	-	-	CASSPDRYTEAFF	TGTGCCAGTAGTCCGGACAGATACACTGAAGCTTTCTTT
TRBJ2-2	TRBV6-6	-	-	CASSARGAWTGELFF	TGTGCCAGCAGCGCCAGGGGCGCTTGGACCGGGGAGCTGTTTTTT
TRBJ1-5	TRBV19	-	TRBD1	CASSTPGQGDQPQHF	TGTGCCAGTAGTACACCAGGACAGGGCGATCAGCCCCAGCATTTT
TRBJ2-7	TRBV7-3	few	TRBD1	CASSLTGQGMKQYF	TGTGCCAGCAGCTTAACGGGACAGGGTATGAAGCAGTACTTC
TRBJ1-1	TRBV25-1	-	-	CASSELGSNTEAFF	TGTGCCAGCAGTGAATTGGGAAGCAACACTGAAGCTTTCTTT
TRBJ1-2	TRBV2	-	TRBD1	CASRDYGTGVAHYGYTF	TGTGCCAGCAGGGACTACGGGACAGGAGTCGCTCACTATGGCTACACCTTC
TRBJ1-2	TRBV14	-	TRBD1	CASSRTGANYGYTF	TGTGCCAGCAGCCGGACAGGGGCTAACTATGGCTACACCTTC
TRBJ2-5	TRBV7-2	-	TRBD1	CASSLTGKETQYF	TGTGCCAGCAGCTTGACAGGGAAAGAGACCCAGTACTTC
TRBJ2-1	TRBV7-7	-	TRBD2	CASSPSSLAGGNEQFF	TGTGCCAGCAGCCCTAGTTCACTAGCGGGGGGGAATGAGCAGTTCTTC
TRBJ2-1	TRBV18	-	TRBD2	CASSPPGSGVWAEQFF	TGTGCCAGCTCACCCCCGGGTAGCGGGGTTTGGGCTGAGCAGTTCTTC
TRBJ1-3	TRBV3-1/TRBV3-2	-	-	CASSGHTGNTIYF	TGTGCCAGCAGCGGACATACTGGAAACACCATATATTTT
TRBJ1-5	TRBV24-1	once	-	CATSPGGNQPQHF	TGTGCCACCAGTCCCGGGGGCAATCAGCCCCAGCATTTT
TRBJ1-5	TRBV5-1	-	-	CASSLEGIQPQHF	TGCGCCAGCAGCTTGGAAGGAATTCAGCCCCAGCATTTT
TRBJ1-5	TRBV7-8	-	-	CASSLAVAAGAMANQPQHF	TGTGCCAGCAGCTTAGCGGTGGCGGCAGGGGCAATGGCCAATCAGCCCCAGCATTTT